The T cell receptor (beta chain) described here comes from a study of human thymus T cells. TCRdb's table, derived via immunoSEQ multiplex PCR, lists solely in-frame clones and lacks some. Of some 57,000 clones listed, around 94% were seen once; the top ten hold 6%. V was cut by 3 bases and J by 5 bases, with 5 bases left in between. CDR1 and CDR2 from the germline V gene are GTSNPN and SVGIG (reference sequence). This CDR3 has 12 amino acids. The clonotype was recovered from a boy younger than two with a congenital heart defect but otherwise immunologically healthy. What was sequenced was blood. The chain links TRBV30 to TRBJ1-6; D is perhaps TRBD1 (5 bases). CDR3 residues: CAWRDNNSPLHF. The CDR3 DNA follows: TGTGCCTGGAGGGACAATAATTCACCCCTCCACTTT.